Listed below are T cell receptor beta chains from one sample, sequenced in a study of T cells after yellow fever vaccination. TCRdb called the 5' RACE reads again in MiXCR, with one record for every CDR3 protein. The top ten clones hold about 18% of a sample with a few hundred thousand distinct CDR3 sequences, about a sixth of them seen once. Sequencing was performed on PBMCs, taken 5 days after the first yellow fever vaccination. Every receptor here comes from a man between 18 and 29 years old who received the YFV17D yellow fever vaccine. Both conserved end residues are part of each CDR3. Each record gives: V gene, D gene, CDR3 protein. A D gene is named only where the DNA matches it firmly.

TRBV7-9 . CASSLSVNTEAFF
TRBV7-6 TRBD1 CASSLVGTGYSGANVLTF
TRBV4-3 TRBD1 CASSQDGRQGWRTEAFF
TRBV7-2 . CASSPDLLRETQYF
TRBV10-3 . CAIRGTGNIQYF
TRBV6-2/TRBV6-3 . CASSREDNSPLHF
TRBV5-1 TRBD1 CASSFEGQGREKLFF
TRBV4-1 . CASSHLLTYEQYF
TRBV9 . CASSVDTGTPGETQYF
TRBV5-1 . CASSLGRGGYTF
TRBV7-2 . CASSLASNQPQHF
TRBV10-2 . CASSSVSNPGELFF
TRBV6-5 . CASSSLDTEAFF
TRBV4-3 . CASSRTTAGTEAFF
TRBV19 TRBD1 CASSMFSGGPYNEQFF
TRBV7-3 . CASSTQGEGVQYF
TRBV6-2/TRBV6-3 TRBD2 CASTSGGSYNEQFF
TRBV12-3/TRBV12-4 TRBD1 CASSSGQGPRPLHF
TRBV7-9 TRBD2 CATPGLAGGRSYNEQFF
TRBV7-6 . CASSSGPRMDTQYF
TRBV9 TRBD1 CASSVAGQGDQPQHF
TRBV9 . CASSDQYGYTF
TRBV7-3 . CASSQGTGHVNNEQFF
TRBV7-9 . CGLGDLDTQYF
TRBV7-2 TRBD2 CASSSNPGGQETQYF
TRBV6-2/TRBV6-3 . CASLDHSGNTIYF
TRBV11-1 . CASSPQRALGLAKNIQYF
TRBV7-2 . CASSLVWRETQYF
TRBV4-1 . CASSQDGIKTELGSPLHF
TRBV6-5 . CASSYGQSYGYTF
TRBV29-1 TRBD1 CSVELLISGQGFPEAFF
TRBV12-3/TRBV12-4 TRBD1 CASSFADRDQPQHF
TRBV7-3 TRBD1 CASSYDRVSDTQYF
TRBV12-3/TRBV12-4 . CASSLFSAGNTGELFF
TRBV12-3/TRBV12-4 . CASRRSVVGELFF
TRBV27 TRBD2 CASSFGSGGDTGELFF
TRBV7-2 . CASTPREANYGYTF
TRBV9 . CASSPPGGLSYNEQFF
TRBV7-6 TRBD2 CASSSSGGGYNEQFF
TRBV7-2 . CASSSQGRINGELFF
TRBV11-3 . CASNQTPFCCYEQYF
TRBV7-8 . CASSLVLGLRPYEQYF
TRBV5-8 . CASSPGLRSGHPFF
TRBV10-3 . CAISEKQPLRSSYNSPLHF
TRBV12-3/TRBV12-4 . CASSSIEFRATDTQYF
TRBV25-1 . CASSAQGWEAFF
TRBV2 . CASSSVGVFGEAFF
TRBV11-2 . CASSSLQSYNEQFF
TRBV5-6 . CASSLAGDGNYGYTF
TRBV24-1 . CATSDPRGPSRDTDTQYF
TRBV20-1 . CSARGHLNTEAFF
TRBV6-6 TRBD2 CASSSSGPYEQYF
TRBV6-2/TRBV6-3 . CASVGAVSSYNSPLHF
TRBV20-1 . CSASTPRGQYF
TRBV20-1 . CSARMDGQETQYF
TRBV12-3/TRBV12-4 . CASSLAEVRTEAFF
TRBV5-1 . CASSDQGSSGNTIYF
TRBV7-9 . CASSLAMGNEQFF
TRBV4-3 . CASSQRDGVDQETQYF